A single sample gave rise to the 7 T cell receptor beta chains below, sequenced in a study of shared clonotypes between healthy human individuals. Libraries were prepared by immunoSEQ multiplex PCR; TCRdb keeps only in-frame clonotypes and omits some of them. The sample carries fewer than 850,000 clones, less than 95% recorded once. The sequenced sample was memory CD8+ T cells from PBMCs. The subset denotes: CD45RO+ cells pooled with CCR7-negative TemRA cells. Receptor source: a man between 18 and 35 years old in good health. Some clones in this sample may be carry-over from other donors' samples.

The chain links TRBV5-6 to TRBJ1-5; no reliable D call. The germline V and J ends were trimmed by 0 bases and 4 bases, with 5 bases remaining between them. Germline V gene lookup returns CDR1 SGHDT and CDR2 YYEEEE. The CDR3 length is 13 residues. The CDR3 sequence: CASSLASNQPQHF. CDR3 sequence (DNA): TGTGCCAGCAGCTTGGCCAGTAATCAGCCCCAGCATTTT.

The CDR3 is CASSFGGGLYNEQFF. CDR3 in DNA: TGTGCCAGCAGCTTTGGTGGGGGCCTATACAATGAGCAGTTCTTC. V is TRBV28 and J is TRBJ2-1, with TRBD1 as a possible D gene (6 bases). With 6 bases removed from V and 4 bases from J, the gap between germline ends came to 16 bases. This CDR3 is 15 amino acids long. Germline lookup yields CDR1 MDHEN and CDR2 SYDVKM.

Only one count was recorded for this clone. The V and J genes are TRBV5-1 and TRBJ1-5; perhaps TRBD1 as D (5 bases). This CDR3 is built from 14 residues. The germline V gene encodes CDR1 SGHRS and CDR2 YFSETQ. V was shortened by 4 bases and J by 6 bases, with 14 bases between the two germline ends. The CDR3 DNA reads TGCGCCAGCAGCCGGTGGGCAGGGTCTCAGCCCCAGCATTTT. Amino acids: CASSRWAGSQPQHF.

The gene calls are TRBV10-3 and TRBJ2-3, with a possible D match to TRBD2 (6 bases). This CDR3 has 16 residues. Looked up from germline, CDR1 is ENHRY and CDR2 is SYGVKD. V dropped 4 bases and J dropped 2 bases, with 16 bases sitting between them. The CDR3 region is CAISGSSETNTDTQYF. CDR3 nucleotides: TGTGCCATCAGTGGTTCTAGCGAGACCAACACAGATACGCAGTATTTT.

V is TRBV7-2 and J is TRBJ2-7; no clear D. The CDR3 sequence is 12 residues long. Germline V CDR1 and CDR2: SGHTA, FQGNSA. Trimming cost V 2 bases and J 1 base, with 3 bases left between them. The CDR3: CASSLPSYEQYF. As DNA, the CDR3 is TGTGCCAGCAGCTTACCATCCTACGAGCAGTACTTC. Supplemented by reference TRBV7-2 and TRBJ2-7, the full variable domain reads GAGVSQSPSNKVTEKGKDVELRCDPISGHTALYWYRQSLGQGLEFLIYFQGNSAPDKSGLPSDRFSAERTGGSVSTLTIQRTQQEDSAVYLCASSLPSYEQYFGPGTRLTVT.

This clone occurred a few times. CDR3 coding DNA: TGTGCCAGCAGTTCGCCTAGCGGCTACGAGCAGTACTTC. Its translation: CASSSPSGYEQYF. The chain links TRBV6-5 to TRBJ2-7; 7 bases align to TRBD2. Germline CDR1 and CDR2: MNHEY and SVGAGI. This CDR3 comprises 13 residues. Germline trimming cut 4 bases from V and 3 bases from J; bases unmatched to any gene: 3.

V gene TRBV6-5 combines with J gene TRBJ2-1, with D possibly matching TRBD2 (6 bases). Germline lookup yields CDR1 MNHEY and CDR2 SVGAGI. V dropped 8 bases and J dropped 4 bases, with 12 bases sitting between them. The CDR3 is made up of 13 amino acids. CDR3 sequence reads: CASWAGPYNEQFF. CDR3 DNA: TGTGCCAGCTGGGCGGGGCCATACAATGAGCAGTTCTTC.